The sequence of this T cell receptor (beta chain) was determined in a study of shared clonotypes between healthy human individuals. Study outcomes and limitations: A handful of donors showed sharing of about 4.7% of naive CD4 clonotypes.

In the naive CD8 group, cells lacked CD45RO and were positively selected for CCR7, so terminally differentiated effector memory CD45RA+ cells were left out. The CDR3 runs 17 residues. The V gene's germline CDR1 is SGHDT and CDR2 YYEEEE. The trim removed 0 bases at V and 5 bases at J, leaving 12 bases unmatched. Each cell subset's genomic DNA was divided evenly among several immunoSEQ plates. Produced via immunoSEQ multiplex PCR; TCRdb's table is partial and in-frame only. The sample lists hundreds of thousands of clones, about 91% seen once, with approximately 24% in the top ten. As to this clone: Its antigen is as yet unknown.

V gene TRBV5-6 combines with J gene TRBJ2-5; TRBD2 matches 8 bases. Sequencing input: naive CD8+ T cells sorted from blood. The sequence was obtained from a man aged 30-40 years in good health. The CDR3 coding sequence is TGTGCCAGCAGCTTGGAAGGGATAGGACTAGCATATGAGACCCAGTACTTC. It specifies CASSLEGIGLAYETQYF. The full variable domain, its missing parts supplied by reference TRBV5-6 and TRBJ2-5, is DAGVTQSPTHLIKTRGQQVTLRCSPKSGHDTVSWYQQALGQGPQFIFQYYEEEERQRGNFPDRFSGHQFPNYSSELNVNALLLGDSALYLCASSLEGIGLAYETQYFGPGTRLLVL.